These 3 T cell receptor beta chains were sequenced from one sample in a study of response to subunit inactivated influenza vaccine. MiXCR, run by TCRdb on the RT-PCR reads, gives a single entry per CDR3 protein. The sample includes about 530,000 distinct CDR3 sequences, 12% of them seen just once. Sample: PBMCs from blood, taken on the day of vaccination. These TCRs come from a man aged 45-65 years who received an inactivated influenza vaccine.

The CDR3 DNA is TGTGCCAGCAGCTTAGGGACAATCCTTGTCGGCTCCTACAATGAGCAGTTCTTC. It specifies CASSLGTILVGSYNEQFF. The chain employs TRBV7-8 and TRBJ2-1; the D gene is possibly TRBD1 (5 bases). Trimming pared 1 base from V and 0 bases from J, leaving 16 bases between. Per the germline V gene, CDR1 is SGHVS and CDR2 is FQNEAQ. The CDR3 extends over 18 amino acids.

This clonotype came up a few times. The chain couples TRBV25-1 to TRBJ2-3; 12 positions agree with TRBD2. The germline V gene has CDR1 MGHDK and CDR2 SYGVNS. J lost 5 bases, V lost 3 bases, and 6 bases had no gene match. This CDR3 comprises 16 residues. CDR3 loop: CASSELRLAGVDTQYF. CDR3 nucleotides: TGTGCCAGCAGTGAGCTGAGACTAGCGGGGGTAGATACGCAGTATTTT.

This clonotype was observed a handful of times. The chain links TRBV4-2 to TRBJ2-7; 11 nucleotides line up with TRBD2. Per germline, CDR1 LGHNA and CDR2 YNFKEQ. Losses at the gene ends were 1 base for V and 4 bases for J; bases not matched to a gene: 6. This CDR3 is 16 amino acids long. CDR3 DNA sequence: TGTGCCAGCAGCCAAGGGCCCGGGACTAGCGGATACGAGCAGTACTTC. Translation: CASSQGPGTSGYEQYF.